These 27 T cell receptor beta chains came from one sample sequenced in a study of Ad26.COV2.S vaccination and SARS-CoV-2 variants. Profiling relied on immunoSEQ multiplex PCR, and the TCRdb table lists in-frame clones only, not all of them. The table lists some 350,000 clones, about 91% of them singletons. The sample was peripheral blood, taken after recovery from COVID-19. All receptors come from a human donor who had recovered from COVID-19.

This clone was observed once. The chain is built from TRBV7-9 and TRBJ2-1; possibly TRBD1 for D (5 bases). Trimming left V 3 bases short and J 0 bases short, with 9 bases between. The germline gives CDR1 SEHNR, CDR2 FQNEAQ (reference sequence). This CDR3 contains 15 residues. DNA of the CDR3: TGTGCCAGCAGCTTGGCAGGGTCCTCCTACAATGAGCAGTTCTTC. Encoded protein: CASSLAGSSYNEQFF.

This rearrangement joins TRBV6-6 to TRBJ1-4; possibly TRBD1 for D (5 bases). The CDR3 runs to 14 residues. Germline V gene data show CDR1 as MNHNY and CDR2 as SVGAGI (reference sequence). The germline V and J ends were trimmed by 0 bases and 7 bases, with 9 bases remaining between them. In nucleotides, the CDR3 is TGTGCCAGCAGTTACTCGACCGGGGGTGAAAAACTGTTTTTT. Its protein product is CASSYSTGGEKLFF.

This chain links TRBV5-6 with TRBJ2-5; no clear D gene. The V gene's germline CDR1 is SGHDT and CDR2 YYEEEE. V lost 4 bases to trimming and J lost 0 bases, with 13 bases between them. The CDR3 contains 15 residues. CDR3 residues: CASSPTTLYQETQYF. The CDR3 bases are TGTGCCAGCAGCCCGACGACACTGTACCAAGAGACCCAGTACTTC. Full variable domain (outside the CDR3, taken from reference TRBV5-6 and TRBJ2-5): DAGVTQSPTHLIKTRGQQVTLRCSPKSGHDTVSWYQQALGQGPQFIFQYYEEEERQRGNFPDRFSGHQFPNYSSELNVNALLLGDSALYLCASSPTTLYQETQYFGPGTRLLVL.

This chain connects TRBV6-5 to TRBJ2-2; 7 nucleotides agree with TRBD1. This CDR3 comprises 15 residues. V lost 7 bases, J lost 4 bases, and 9 bases stayed unmatched. Germline V gene sequence: CDR1 MNHEY, CDR2 SVGAGI. The CDR3 nucleotides are TGTGCCAGCACGGCCCGACAGGGAATCACCGGGGAGCTGTTTTTT. Its translation: CASTARQGITGELFF.

The V and J genes are TRBV5-4 and TRBJ1-1; D gene unclear. Trimming cost V 0 bases and J 6 bases, with 9 bases left between them. Germline assignment: CDR1 SGHNT and CDR2 YYREEE (reference sequence). CDR3 length: 13 amino acids. In DNA form, the CDR3 reads TGTGCCAGCAGCTTGGTTGGGGTTGCTGAAGCTTTCTTT. It yields the protein CASSLVGVAEAFF.

The rearrangement joins TRBV11-2 to TRBJ2-1; 10 bases line up with TRBD2. CDR1 SGHAT and CDR2 FQNNGV come from the germline V gene. After removal of 8 bases from V and 12 bases from J, the junction contained 19 bases not matched to a gene. The CDR3 has 16 amino acids. The CDR3, as DNA: TGTGCCAGCCGAAGGGCCGGGACTAGCGTCGTCGGCGTGCAGTTCTTC. Its translation: CASRRAGTSVVGVQFF.

This chain connects TRBV5-3 to TRBJ2-3; TRBD2 aligns across 8 bases. TRBV5-3 is filed as an ORF, its function uncertain. V lost 4 bases and J lost 8; bases outside the gene matches: 15. The CDR3 consists of 16 residues. The CDR3: CARSRGRERGLATQYF. CDR3 in DNA: TGTGCCAGAAGCCGTGGGAGGGAGCGGGGGTTAGCTACGCAGTATTTT.

This clone was seen more than once but under ten times. This chain connects TRBV12-5 to TRBJ2-7, with D perhaps TRBD2 (5 bases). This CDR3 contains 18 residues. Germline lookup yields CDR1 LGHNT and CDR2 FRNRAP. Trimming pared 6 bases from V and 2 bases from J, leaving 26 bases between. CDR3 residues: CASGRTTTGINNPYEQYF. The CDR3 DNA sequence: TGTGCTAGTGGCAGAACTACGACCGGGATCAATAATCCCTACGAGCAGTACTTC.

The chain couples TRBV19 to TRBJ1-2, with 12 bases aligning to TRBD1. The V gene's germline CDR1 is LNHDA and CDR2 SQIVND (reference sequence). This CDR3 spans 15 amino acids. With 6 bases clipped from V and 2 bases from J, the junction kept 4 bases outside the gene matches. In DNA form, the CDR3 reads TGTGCCAGTAGACCCGGGACAGGGGGCAACTATGGCTACACCTTC. Its protein is CASRPGTGGNYGYTF.

The chain joins TRBV3-1 (or the pseudogene TRBV3-2) to TRBJ1-2, with D unresolved. Germline V gene lookup returns CDR1 LGHDT and CDR2 YNNKEL (reference sequence). V lost 4 bases to trimming and J lost 6 bases, with 15 bases between them. The length of the CDR3 is 14 residues. The CDR3, as DNA: TGTGCCAGCAGCCTCAGTCAGTCTCCCCATGGCTACACCTTC. Translating gives CASSLSQSPHGYTF.

For this clone: This same CDR3 is encoded by further DNA sequences in the sample. The chain carries TRBV7-2 and TRBJ2-7; no definite D call. The CDR3 is 14 amino acids. The V gene lost 0 bases and the J gene lost 1 base, with 7 bases spanning the gap. Germline CDR1 is SGHTA and CDR2 is FQGNSA. Here the CDR3 reads CASSLAGISYEQYF. In nucleotides, the CDR3 is TGTGCCAGCAGCTTAGCGGGGATATCCTACGAGCAGTACTTC. Based on the CDR3 plus reference TRBV7-2 and TRBJ2-7, the full variable domain is GAGVSQSPSNKVTEKGKDVELRCDPISGHTALYWYRQSLGQGLEFLIYFQGNSAPDKSGLPSDRFSAERTGGSVSTLTIQRTQQEDSAVYLCASSLAGISYEQYFGPGTRLTVT.

The V gene is TRBV2, the J gene TRBJ2-3; 9 bases are a match to TRBD2. Trimming took 7 bases from V and 2 from J; bases not matched to a gene: 1. Germline V CDR1 and CDR2: SNHLY, FYNNEI. There are 13 residues in the CDR3. CDR3 loop: CASTSGATDTQYF. DNA of the CDR3: TGTGCCAGCACTAGCGGGGCCACAGATACGCAGTATTTT.

As concerns this clone: At one end the junction does not follow the germline gene, possibly because of a read error. The J gene is TRBJ2-7, the V gene TRBV10-3; 9 positions match TRBD1. CDR1 ENHRY and CDR2 SYGVKD come from the germline V gene. There are 12 residues in the CDR3. CDR3 nucleotide sequence: TGTGCCATCAGCCTCAGGGACAGGGACGGGCACTTC. This gives the protein CAISLRDRDGHF.

The gene calls are TRBV9 and TRBJ1-1; no definite D call. Germline V CDR1 and CDR2: SGDLS, YYNGEE. V dropped 3 bases and J dropped 0 bases, with 6 bases sitting between them. The CDR3 spans 13 residues. The CDR3 sequence: CASSAGVNTEAFF. The CDR3 DNA sequence: TGTGCCAGCAGCGCCGGAGTGAACACTGAAGCTTTCTTT.

Only one count was recorded for this clone. The J gene is TRBJ1-1, the V gene TRBV6-2 or TRBV6-3; a weak D match, TRBD1 (5 bases). The CDR3 is made up of 15 amino acids. V was pared by 3 bases and J by 0 bases, with 11 bases between. Germline V CDR1 and CDR2: MNHEY, SVGEGT. CDR3 in amino acids: CASSYGGTVNTEAFF. Written as DNA, the CDR3 is TGTGCCAGCAGTTATGGGGGGACGGTGAACACTGAAGCTTTCTTT.

The CDR3 DNA follows: TGTGCCAGCAGCTTAGCGTCGGGAGGGGGCGGCGAAAAACTGTTTTTT. Its protein product is CASSLASGGGGEKLFF. The V call is TRBV7-6, the J call TRBJ1-4, with 7 bases matching TRBD1. Per the germline V gene, CDR1 is SGHVS and CDR2 is FNYEAQ. This CDR3 comprises 16 residues. With 0 bases clipped from V and 8 bases from J, the junction kept 9 bases outside the gene matches.

The J gene is TRBJ2-1, the V gene TRBV5-6, with a weak D call TRBD1 (5 bases). The CDR3 spans 18 residues. V was pared by 3 bases and J by 3 bases, with 22 bases between. The V gene's germline CDR1 is SGHDT and CDR2 YYEEEE. The CDR3 region has the DNA TGTGCCAGCAGCTCTGCAGGGTGGCAAGACAGAAGCTACAATGAGCAGTTCTTC. Its protein product is CASSSAGWQDRSYNEQFF. Variable domain in full (rest from reference TRBV5-6 and TRBJ2-1): DAGVTQSPTHLIKTRGQQVTLRCSPKSGHDTVSWYQQALGQGPQFIFQYYEEEERQRGNFPDRFSGHQFPNYSSELNVNALLLGDSALYLCASSSAGWQDRSYNEQFFGPGTRLTVL.

This clone showed up just once. Other DNA sequences in this sample translate to the same CDR3. The rearrangement links TRBV27 to TRBJ1-5; D gene uncertain. CDR3 length equals 15 residues. V lost 2 bases, J lost 1 base, and 9 bases lay in between. The V gene's germline CDR1 is MNHEY and CDR2 SMNVEV (reference sequence). The CDR3: CASSLGGGSNQPQHF. The CDR3 nucleotides are TGTGCCAGCAGTTTAGGAGGCGGAAGCAATCAGCCCCAGCATTTT.

The CDR3 DNA reads as TGTGCCACCAGCAGAGAAAACAAAGATACGCAGTATTTT. Its protein is CATSRENKDTQYF. The V and J genes are TRBV15 and TRBJ2-3, with unresolved D. The CDR3 runs 13 residues. The V end was cut by 0 bases, the J end by 5 bases, with 6 bases between. CDR1 is LNHNV and CDR2 is YYDKDF in the germline V gene (reference sequence).

The chain employs TRBV5-6 and TRBJ1-2, with D uncertain. Trimming cost V 4 bases and J 8 bases, with 12 bases left between them. The CDR3 length is 12 residues. Per germline, CDR1 SGHDT and CDR2 YYEEEE. This CDR3 reads CASSRKGSGYTF. In nucleotides, the CDR3 is TGTGCCAGCAGCCGAAAAGGCTCGGGCTACACCTTC.

V gene TRBV19 combines with J gene TRBJ2-2; 7 nucleotides line up with TRBD2. The V and J ends lost 6 bases and 6 bases, in that order; junction bases with no gene match: 7. The CDR3 is 14 residues long. CDR1 and CDR2 from the germline V gene are LNHDA and SQIVND (reference sequence). CDR3 sequence reads: CASRETSRSGELFF. The CDR3 bases are TGTGCCAGTAGGGAGACTAGCCGGTCCGGGGAGCTGTTTTTT.

This clone was observed a single time. The chain has TRBV11-2 and TRBJ2-7; TRBD2 might be the D (5 bases). Trimming stripped 5 bases from V and 0 bases from J, with 11 bases between. Germline lookup yields CDR1 SGHAT and CDR2 FQNNGV. The CDR3 loop spans 14 amino acids. CDR3 in amino acids: CASSQVGSSYEQYF. In nucleotides, the CDR3 is TGTGCCAGCAGCCAGGTGGGGAGCTCCTACGAGCAGTACTTC.

This clone appeared a single time. The chain uses TRBV2 and TRBJ2-3; D may be TRBD2 (6 bases). V dropped 7 bases and J dropped 0 bases, with 11 bases sitting between them. The V gene's germline CDR1 is SNHLY and CDR2 FYNNEI. This CDR3 spans 14 amino acids. CDR3 loop: CASTAGRSTDTQYF. In DNA, the CDR3 is TGTGCCAGCACCGCGGGGAGGAGCACAGATACGCAGTATTTT.

This chain links TRBV2 with TRBJ2-3; 12 bases align to TRBD2. The germline V gene encodes CDR1 SNHLY and CDR2 FYNNEI. The trim removed 3 bases at V and 5 bases at J, leaving 0 bases unmatched. CDR3 length: 14 amino acids. The CDR3 spells CASSEGLAGDTQYF. In nucleotides, the CDR3 is TGTGCCAGCAGTGAGGGACTAGCGGGAGATACGCAGTATTTT.

This clone was seen only once. The chain uses TRBV7-8 and TRBJ2-1, with D possibly matching TRBD1 (6 bases). V lost 4 bases to trimming and J lost 0 bases, with 13 bases between them. Germline lookup yields CDR1 SGHVS and CDR2 FQNEAQ. The CDR3 covers 16 residues. DNA of the CDR3: TGTGCCAGCAGCTCCCAGGGGACGAGCTCCTACAATGAGCAGTTCTTC. Its protein is CASSSQGTSSYNEQFF.

V usage is TRBV5-1 and J usage is TRBJ2-5, with 7 bases matching TRBD1. The V gene end was trimmed by 0 bases and the J gene end by 4 bases; junction bases not matched to a gene: 6. Germline V gene sequence: CDR1 SGHRS, CDR2 YFSETQ. The CDR3 contains 15 residues. In DNA, the CDR3 is TGCGCCAGCAGCTTGGCCTTAGACAGGGTAGAGACCCAGTACTTC. It codes for CASSLALDRVETQYF.

This clone was counted only a few times. This rearrangement joins TRBV10-1 to TRBJ1-2; D ambiguous. CDR1 is WNHNN and CDR2 is SYGVQD in the germline V gene (reference sequence). The CDR3 totals 13 residues. V shed 2 bases and J shed 4 bases, with 8 bases lying between them. This chain's CDR3 is CASSEGGSYGYTF. DNA for the CDR3: TGCGCCAGCAGTGAGGGCGGATCCTATGGCTACACCTTC.